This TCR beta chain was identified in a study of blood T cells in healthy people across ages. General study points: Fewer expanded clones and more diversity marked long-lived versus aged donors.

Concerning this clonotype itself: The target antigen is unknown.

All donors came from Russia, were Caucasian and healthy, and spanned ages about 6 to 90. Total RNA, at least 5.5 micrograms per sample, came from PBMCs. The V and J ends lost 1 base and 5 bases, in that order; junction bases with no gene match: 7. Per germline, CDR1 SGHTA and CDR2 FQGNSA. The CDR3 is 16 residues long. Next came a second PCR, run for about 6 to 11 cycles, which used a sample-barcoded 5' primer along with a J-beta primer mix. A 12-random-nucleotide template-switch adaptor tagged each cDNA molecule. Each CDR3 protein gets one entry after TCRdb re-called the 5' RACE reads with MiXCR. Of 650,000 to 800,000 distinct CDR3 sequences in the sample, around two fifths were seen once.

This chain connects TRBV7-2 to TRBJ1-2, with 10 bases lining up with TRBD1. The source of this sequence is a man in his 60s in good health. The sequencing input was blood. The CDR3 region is CASSLGGQGRRYGYTF. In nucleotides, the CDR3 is TGTGCCAGCAGCTTAGGGGGACAGGGGAGGAGGTATGGCTACACCTTC. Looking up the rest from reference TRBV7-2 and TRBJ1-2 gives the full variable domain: GAGVSQSPSNKVTEKGKDVELRCDPISGHTALYWYRQSLGQGLEFLIYFQGNSAPDKSGLPSDRFSAERTGGSVSTLTIQRTQQEDSAVYLCASSLGGQGRRYGYTFGSGTRLTVV.